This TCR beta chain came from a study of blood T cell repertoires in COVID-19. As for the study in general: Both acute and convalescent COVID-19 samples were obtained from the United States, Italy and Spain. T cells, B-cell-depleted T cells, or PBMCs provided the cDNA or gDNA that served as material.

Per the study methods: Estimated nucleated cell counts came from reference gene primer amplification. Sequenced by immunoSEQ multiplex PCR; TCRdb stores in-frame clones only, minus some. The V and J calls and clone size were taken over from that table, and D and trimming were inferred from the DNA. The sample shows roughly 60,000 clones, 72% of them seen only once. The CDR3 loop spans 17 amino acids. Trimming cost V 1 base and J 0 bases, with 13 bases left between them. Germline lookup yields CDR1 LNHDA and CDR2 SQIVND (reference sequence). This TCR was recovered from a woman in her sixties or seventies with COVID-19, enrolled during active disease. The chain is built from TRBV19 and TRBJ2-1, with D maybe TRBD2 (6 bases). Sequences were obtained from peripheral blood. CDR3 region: CASSIGRGESSYNEQFF. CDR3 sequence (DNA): TGTGCCAGTAGTATAGGGCGCGGGGAGAGCTCCTACAATGAGCAGTTCTTC.